In its sample, the clone carrying this T cell receptor beta chain was seen a few times. No antigen is known for it. The data were obtained in a study of shared clonotypes between healthy human individuals. The CDR3 sequence is 16 residues long. V dropped 3 bases and J dropped 4 bases, with 19 bases sitting between them. Germline lookup yields CDR1 MDHEN and CDR2 SYDVKM. Original processing methods: ImmunoSEQ junction-only sequences lacked quality scores, so their filtering differed. TCRdb's copy holds only in-frame clones and misses some; the assay was immunoSEQ multiplex PCR. Clonal size and the V and J genes are those of that table, whereas D and trimming came from the DNA. The profile shows about 1.1 million clones, 75% to 85% of them singletons. Whole-study results and caveats: Estimated richness values were generally larger in naive subsets than in memory subsets.

The study drew its donors from healthy HIV-negative adults without recent acute infections or vaccinations. Sequencing was carried out using memory CD4+ T cells from PBMCs. Indicated subset: CD45RA-negative fraction. The chain recombines TRBV28 with TRBJ2-7, with D possibly being TRBD1 (6 bases). The receptor was isolated from a man aged 18 to 29 in good health. Some clones in this sample may be carry-over from other donors' samples. The CDR3 nucleotides read TGTGCCAGCAGTTTTTCGCCCTCCAGGGGATTATACGAGCAGTACTTC. Protein sequence: CASSFSPSRGLYEQYF.